The clone carrying this T cell receptor beta chain was seen once. What it recognizes is unknown. This sample is part of a study of cytomegalovirus exposure and HLA in healthy donors. Notes on the study in general: Association of a missense DCLRE1C variant with TCR beta V- and J-gene trimming was reported in a later analysis. There were around 160 TCR beta chains listed as cytomegalovirus-associated.

Researchers ran the PCR with 60 Vbeta and 13 Jbeta primers. Repertoires were generated with immunoSEQ multiplex PCR, while TCRdb's copy carries only in-frame clones and drops some. The repertoire has fewer than 200,000 clones, nearly 80% of them found once; the top ten carry about a tenth. Trimming pared 4 bases from V and 5 bases from J, leaving 15 bases between. Germline V lookup: CDR1 SGHVS, CDR2 FQNEAQ. CDR3 size: 15 residues. The sequence was obtained from a man aged 18 to 29 in good health and CMV-seropositive. V is TRBV7-8 and J is TRBJ1-5, with D possibly being TRBD1 (5 bases). Input material: PBMCs. CDR3 bases: TGTGCCAGCAGCTCGCAGGGTGGCCGGGATCAGCCCCAGCATTTT. It yields the protein CASSSQGGRDQPQHF.